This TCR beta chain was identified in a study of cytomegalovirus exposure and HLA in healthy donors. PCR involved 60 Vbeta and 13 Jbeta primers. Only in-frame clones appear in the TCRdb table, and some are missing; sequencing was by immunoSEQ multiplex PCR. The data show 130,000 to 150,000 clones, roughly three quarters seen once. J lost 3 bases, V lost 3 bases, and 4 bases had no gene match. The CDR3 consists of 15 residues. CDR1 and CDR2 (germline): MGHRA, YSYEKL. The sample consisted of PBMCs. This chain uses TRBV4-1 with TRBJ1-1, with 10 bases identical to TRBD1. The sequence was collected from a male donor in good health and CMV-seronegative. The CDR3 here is CASSQEDRGYTEAFF. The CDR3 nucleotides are TGCGCCAGCAGCCAGGAGGACAGGGGGTACACTGAAGCTTTCTTT.